Below, one T cell receptor (beta chain) is given with its context. The data derive from a study of shared clonotypes between healthy human individuals. This CDR3 is 15 amino acids long. The V gene end was trimmed by 8 bases and the J gene end by 0 bases; junction bases not matched to a gene: 5. CDR1 and CDR2 (germline): LNHNV, YYDKDF (reference sequence). The authors distributed each subset's genomic DNA evenly over several immunoSEQ plates. Using immunoSEQ multiplex PCR, the repertoire was profiled, and TCRdb retains in-frame clones only, with some absent. In the table there are about 2 million clones, about 95% of which are singletons.

The gene calls are TRBV15 and TRBJ2-1; 9 bases match TRBD2. The sequencing sample was made of naive CD4+ T cells sorted from blood. Regarding subset: CD45RA+ positively selected. The receptor was derived from a man aged 18 to 29 in good health. In nucleotides, the CDR3 is TGTGCCACCGGGATTAGCGGGGGCTCCTACAATGAGCAGTTCTTC. Its protein product is CATGISGGSYNEQFF.